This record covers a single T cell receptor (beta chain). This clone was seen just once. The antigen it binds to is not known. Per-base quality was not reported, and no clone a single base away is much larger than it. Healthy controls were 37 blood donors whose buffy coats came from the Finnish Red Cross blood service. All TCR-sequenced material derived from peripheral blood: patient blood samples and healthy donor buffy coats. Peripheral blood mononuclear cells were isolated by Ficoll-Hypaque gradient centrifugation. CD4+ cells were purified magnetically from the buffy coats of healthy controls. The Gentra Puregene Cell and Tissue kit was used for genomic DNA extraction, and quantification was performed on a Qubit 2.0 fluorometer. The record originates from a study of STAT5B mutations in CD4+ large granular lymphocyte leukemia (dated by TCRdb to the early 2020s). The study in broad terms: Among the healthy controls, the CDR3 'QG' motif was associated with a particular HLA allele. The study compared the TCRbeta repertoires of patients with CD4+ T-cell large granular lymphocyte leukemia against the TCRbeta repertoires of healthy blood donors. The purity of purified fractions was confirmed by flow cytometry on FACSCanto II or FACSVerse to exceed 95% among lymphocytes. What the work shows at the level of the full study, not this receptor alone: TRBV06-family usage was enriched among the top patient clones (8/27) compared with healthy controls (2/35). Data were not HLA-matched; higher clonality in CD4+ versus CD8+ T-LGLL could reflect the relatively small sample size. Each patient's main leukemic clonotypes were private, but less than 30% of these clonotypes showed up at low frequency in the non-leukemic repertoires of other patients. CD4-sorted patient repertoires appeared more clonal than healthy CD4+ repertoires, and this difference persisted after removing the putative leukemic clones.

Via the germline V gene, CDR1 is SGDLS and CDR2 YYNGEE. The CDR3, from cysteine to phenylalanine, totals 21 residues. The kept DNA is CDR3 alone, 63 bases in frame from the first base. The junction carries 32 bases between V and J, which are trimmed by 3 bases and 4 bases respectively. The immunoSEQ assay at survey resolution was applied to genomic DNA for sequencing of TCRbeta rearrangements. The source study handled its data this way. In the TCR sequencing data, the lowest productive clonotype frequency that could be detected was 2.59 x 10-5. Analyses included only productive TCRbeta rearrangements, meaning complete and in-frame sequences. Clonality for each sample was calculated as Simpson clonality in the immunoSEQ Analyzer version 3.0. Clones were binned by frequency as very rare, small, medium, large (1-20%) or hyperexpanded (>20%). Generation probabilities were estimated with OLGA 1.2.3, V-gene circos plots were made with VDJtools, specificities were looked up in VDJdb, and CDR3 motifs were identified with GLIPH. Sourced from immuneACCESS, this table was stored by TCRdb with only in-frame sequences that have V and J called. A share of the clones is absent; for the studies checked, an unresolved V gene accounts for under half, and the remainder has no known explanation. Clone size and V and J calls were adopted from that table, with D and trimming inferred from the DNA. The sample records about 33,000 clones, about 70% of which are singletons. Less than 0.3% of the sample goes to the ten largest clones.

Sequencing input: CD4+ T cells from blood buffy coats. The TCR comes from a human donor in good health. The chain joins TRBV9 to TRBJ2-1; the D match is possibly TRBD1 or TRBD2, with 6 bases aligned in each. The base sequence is TGTGCCAGCAGCGGATTCCCAGTTCCCCTTCTACGGGGGCGAGAATACAATGAGCAGTTCTTC. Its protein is CASSGFPVPLLRGREYNEQFF.